Below, 30 T cell receptor beta chains from the same sample are listed, as sequenced in a study of OX40 agonist ivuxolimab in advanced cancers. The library was generated by the immunoSEQ multiplex PCR assay. The immuneACCESS repertoire file appears here via TCRdb, limited to in-frame rearrangements. These files lack a portion of the clones; in checked studies, under half of the deficit traces to unresolved V genes, and the cause of the others is not known. For this sample there are about 62,000 clones; 80% to 95% appear just once. The ten biggest clones cover around an eighth of the sample. The source material was CD4+ or CD8+ T cells sorted from blood, sampled in a trial of the OX40 agonist ivuxolimab. These receptors all stem from an adult with an advanced solid tumor such as melanoma, head and neck, liver or kidney cancer.

The CDR3 region has the DNA TGTGCCACCACCCCCGGACGGACCAACTCTGGAAACACCATATATTTT. This sequence encodes CATTPGRTNSGNTIYF. The chain joins TRBV15 to TRBJ1-3, with no clear D. The V and J ends lost 7 bases and 0 bases respectively, with 16 bases between them. CDR1 is LNHNV and CDR2 is YYDKDF in the germline V gene (reference sequence). This CDR3 has 16 amino acids.

The rearrangement uses TRBV13 and TRBJ2-1; 12 bases fit TRBD2. J gave up 4 bases and V 4 bases, and 5 bases lay outside the gene matches. CDR1 PRHDT and CDR2 FYEKMQ come from the germline V gene (reference sequence). The CDR3 has 16 amino acids. CDR3 residues: CASSSGTSGRYNEQFF. CDR3 sequence (DNA): TGTGCCAGCAGCTCTGGGACTAGCGGGCGATACAATGAGCAGTTCTTC.

This clone has just a few counts. This chain connects TRBV30 to TRBJ1-1; 8 bases align to TRBD1. V trimming: 4 bases; J trimming: 4 bases; junction bases outside the gene matches: 8. Germline values: CDR1 GTSNPN, CDR2 SVGIG (reference sequence). The CDR3 loop spans 14 amino acids. DNA of the CDR3: TGTGCCTGGACCGCGGGACAGGCGGGCACTGAAGCTTTCTTT. This sequence encodes CAWTAGQAGTEAFF.

The chain links TRBV13 to TRBJ1-1; TRBD1 agrees at 7 bases. The CDR3 spans 14 residues. Germline CDR1 reads PRHDT; CDR2 reads FYEKMQ (reference sequence). The junction had 9 bases not matched to a gene; V was cut back by 5 bases and J by 6 bases. CDR3 loop: CASSPQGGRSEAFF. DNA for the CDR3: TGTGCCAGCAGCCCTCAAGGGGGCCGTTCTGAAGCTTTCTTT.

The V and J genes are TRBV27 and TRBJ2-5, with TRBD1 matching 11 bases. CDR3 size: 18 residues. The germline gives CDR1 MNHEY, CDR2 SMNVEV (reference sequence). V trimming: 6 bases; J trimming: 5 bases; junction bases outside the gene matches: 17. CDR3: CASRLAGGQGARWETQYF. In DNA, the CDR3 is TGTGCCAGCAGACTAGCTGGTGGACAGGGGGCGCGTTGGGAGACCCAGTACTTC.

V usage is TRBV19 and J usage is TRBJ2-7; D perhaps matches TRBD2 (5 bases). CDR1 is LNHDA, CDR2 SQIVND, per germline (reference sequence). The CDR3 length is 16 residues. The ends were cut back, 3 bases at V and 7 bases at J, with 22 bases in the middle. DNA for the CDR3: TGTGCCAGTAGTATTTTACGGGGATCCCTTCGGGGAGAGCAGTACTTC. Protein product: CASSILRGSLRGEQYF.

This clone was seen only once. The chain recombines TRBV27 with TRBJ2-5; 9 bases agree with TRBD2. The J call may be mistaken, given a closer DNA end match to TRBJ2-7. The CDR3 loop spans 15 amino acids. CDR1 is MNHEY, CDR2 SMNVEV, per germline (reference sequence). The CDR3 is CASSLAGGSSYEQYF. In nucleotides, the CDR3 is TGTGCCAGCAGTTTAGCGGGAGGGAGCTCCTACGAGCAGTACTTC.

This clone was seen just once. The chain couples TRBV7-6 to TRBJ2-7; D remains unclear. Looked up from germline, CDR1 is SGHVS and CDR2 is FNYEAQ. CDR3 length equals 15 residues. Trimming pared 2 bases from V and 6 bases from J, leaving 17 bases between. CDR3 nucleotide sequence: TGTGCCAGCAGCTTAAAACAGTCCAAGGGTGCCGAGCAGTACTTC. Protein product: CASSLKQSKGAEQYF.

This chain links TRBV12-2 with TRBJ1-4; no DNA check was done on the table's D call, TRBD1. TRBV12-2 is a documented pseudogene. This CDR3 has 17 amino acids. The CDR3 loop reads CASRSFRGGGGNEKLFF. The CDR3, as DNA: TGTGCAAGTCGCTCTTTTAGAGGGGGCGGCGGTAATGAAAAACTGTTTTTT.

This clone was seen once. The chain combines TRBV4-2 with TRBJ2-2, with D possibly being TRBD2 (5 bases). CDR1 and CDR2 (germline): LGHNA, YNFKEQ. CDR3 length: 15 residues. V was trimmed by 1 base and J by 5 bases, leaving 11 bases between them. CDR3 DNA sequence: TGTGCCAGCAGCCAAGCGGTCGGGGAAACCGGGGAGCTGTTTTTT. It translates to CASSQAVGETGELFF.

V and J are TRBV11-2 and TRBJ2-4; D may be TRBD2 (5 bases). Trimming removed 5 bases at V and 8 bases at J, with 10 bases between. The germline V gene has CDR1 SGHAT and CDR2 FQNNGV. The CDR3 totals 12 residues. CDR3 amino acids: CASSGEWDIQYF. As DNA, the CDR3 is TGTGCCAGCAGCGGGGAGTGGGACATTCAGTACTTC.

This chain joins TRBV4-1 and TRBJ2-7; 9 bases are a match to TRBD1. This CDR3 comprises 15 residues. V shed 2 bases and J 2 bases; nucleotides not matched to a gene: 4. Per the germline V gene, CDR1 is MGHRA and CDR2 is YSYEKL. In DNA form, the CDR3 reads TGCGCCAGCAGCCAAACCGGGACAGGGACCTACGAGCAGTACTTC. It is translated as CASSQTGTGTYEQYF.

The rearrangement links TRBV7-9 to TRBJ2-3; no clear D gene. Germline lookup yields CDR1 SEHNR and CDR2 FQNEAQ (reference sequence). The CDR3 contains 16 residues. The V and J ends lost 1 base and 0 bases respectively, with 11 bases between them. The CDR3 sequence is CASSLGTDASTDTQYF. CDR3 DNA: TGTGCCAGCAGCTTAGGGACGGACGCTAGCACAGATACGCAGTATTTT.

This chain joins TRBV4-1 and TRBJ2-5, with D perhaps TRBD2 (7 bases). This CDR3 has 14 residues. Germline V CDR1 and CDR2: MGHRA, YSYEKL. Trimming took 4 bases from V and 7 from J, leaving 16 bases between them. CDR3 amino acids: CASSPSRGAATQYF. DNA of the CDR3: TGCGCCAGCAGCCCCTCCCGGGGGGCCGCGACCCAGTACTTC.

The gene calls are TRBV6-5 and TRBJ2-7, with TRBD2 as a possible D gene (6 bases). V lost 7 bases, J lost 7 bases, and 11 bases lay in between. The CDR3 length is 11 residues. Germline CDR1 and CDR2: MNHEY and SVGAGI. The CDR3 bases are TGTGCCAGCATAGCAGGGAGGGAGCAGTACTTC. This encodes CASIAGREQYF.

The chain carries TRBV6-5 and TRBJ2-3; D might be TRBD2 (5 bases). The CDR3 is 14 residues long. V lost 7 bases to trimming and J lost 2 bases, with 13 bases between them. CDR1 and CDR2 (germline): MNHEY, SVGAGI. The CDR3 DNA is TGTGCCAGCACCCTCCGGGGAATCACAGATACGCAGTATTTT. It yields the protein CASTLRGITDTQYF.

The rearrangement links TRBV30 to TRBJ2-1; 16 bases line up with TRBD2. In germline, CDR1 is GTSNPN, CDR2 SVGIG (reference sequence). This CDR3 has 16 residues. The V and J ends lost 4 bases and 9 bases, in that order; junction bases with no gene match: 9. CDR3 in amino acids: CAWTSGLAGGGGEQFF. CDR3 DNA sequence: TGTGCCTGGACTTCGGGACTAGCGGGAGGGGGGGGTGAGCAGTTCTTC.

The chain combines TRBV15 with TRBJ2-7, with TRBD1 as a possible D gene (6 bases). CDR1 is LNHNV and CDR2 is YYDKDF in the germline V gene (reference sequence). V was shortened by 0 bases and J by 3 bases, with 18 bases between the two germline ends. CDR3 length equals 17 residues. The chain's CDR3 is CATSREPSLGGNYEQYF. CDR3 DNA: TGTGCCACCAGCAGAGAGCCCAGTTTAGGGGGTAACTACGAGCAGTACTTC.

This rearrangement joins TRBV4-3 to TRBJ1-6; no clear D gene. CDR1 is LGHNA and CDR2 is YSLEER in the germline V gene. Trimming removed 1 base from V and 7 bases from J, with 8 bases in between. The CDR3 consists of 14 residues. The CDR3 DNA reads as TGCGCCAGCAGCCAAGGGGGAGGGAATTCACCCCTCCACTTT. This encodes CASSQGGGNSPLHF.

The chain links TRBV27 to TRBJ2-2, with D possibly TRBD1 on 6 matching bases. V was cut by 3 bases and J by 7 bases, with 9 bases left in between. The CDR3 spans 13 residues. Germline CDR1 and CDR2: MNHEY and SMNVEV (reference sequence). The CDR3 sequence: CASSFAGVGELFF. The CDR3 bases are TGTGCCAGCAGTTTCGCAGGGGTCGGGGAGCTGTTTTTT.

The chain carries TRBV9 and TRBJ2-1, with a weak D call TRBD2 (6 bases). V gave up 3 bases and J gave up 5 bases, with 12 bases separating them. This CDR3 has 14 amino acids. From germline, CDR1 is SGDLS and CDR2 YYNGEE. The CDR3 reads CASSGGESNNEQFF. The CDR3 DNA reads TGTGCCAGCAGCGGCGGGGAGAGCAACAATGAGCAGTTCTTC.

In this sample, this clone turned up a few times. In nucleotides, the CDR3 is TGTGCCAGCAGTTACGAGGGGCCCTCCTACGAGCAGTACTTC. It translates to CASSYEGPSYEQYF. This chain connects TRBV6-5 to TRBJ2-7, with D possibly called TRBD1 or TRBD2 (5 bases each). V was cut by 2 bases and J by 0 bases, with 8 bases left in between. Germline CDR1 and CDR2: MNHEY and SVGAGI. This CDR3 contains 14 residues.

The V call is TRBV7-8, the J call TRBJ2-2; D perhaps matches TRBD2 (5 bases). Germline lookup yields CDR1 SGHVS and CDR2 FQNEAQ. Trimming removed 8 bases from V and 2 bases from J, with 9 bases in between. The CDR3 sequence is 13 residues long. The CDR3 DNA is TGTGCCAGCGCAACGGGAAACACCGGGGAGCTGTTTTTT. Translated, it gives CASATGNTGELFF.

This rearrangement joins TRBV18 to TRBJ2-2; D gene ambiguous. The CDR3 loop spans 14 amino acids. Trimming left V 2 bases short and J 4 bases short, with 8 bases between. CDR1 is KGHSH and CDR2 is LQKENI in the germline V gene. CDR3 coding DNA: TGTGCCAGCTCACCATCCCCGGGCACCGGGGAGCTGTTTTTT. Translated: CASSPSPGTGELFF.

This rearrangement joins TRBV5-1 to TRBJ2-5; TRBD1 matches 8 bases. Trimming removed 3 bases from V and 2 bases from J; junction bases left unmatched: 3. The CDR3 runs to 14 residues. Per germline, CDR1 SGHRS and CDR2 YFSETQ. The CDR3 sequence: CASSSWDRQETQYF. DNA of the CDR3: TGCGCCAGCAGCTCTTGGGACAGGCAAGAGACCCAGTACTTC.

V is TRBV7-9 and J is TRBJ2-1, with no clear D. V lost 1 base, J lost 1 base, and 14 bases lay in between. The CDR3 spans 17 residues. Germline V gene data show CDR1 as SEHNR and CDR2 as FQNEAQ (reference sequence). The CDR3 nucleotides are TGTGCCAGCAGCTTAGGAGGACGCGGATTGTCCTACAATGAGCAGTTCTTC. Residues: CASSLGGRGLSYNEQFF. Full variable domain (missing parts from reference TRBV7-9 and TRBJ2-1): DTGVSQNPRHKITKRGQNVTFRCDPISEHNRLYWYRQTLGQGPEFLTYFQNEAQLEKSRLLSDRFSAERPKGSFSTLEIQRTEQGDSAMYLCASSLGGRGLSYNEQFFGPGTRLTVL.

This clone was seen a single time. J is TRBJ2-3 and V is TRBV13, with 12 nucleotides matching TRBD2. The CDR3 spans 17 residues. Germline lookup yields CDR1 PRHDT and CDR2 FYEKMQ (reference sequence). V trimming: 1 base; J trimming: 0 bases; junction bases outside the gene matches: 2. CDR3 bases: TGTGCCAGCAGCTTAGTACTAGCGGGGGGTAGCACAGATACGCAGTATTTT. It is translated as CASSLVLAGGSTDTQYF.

This chain uses TRBV9 with TRBJ2-2, with 9 bases fitting TRBD2. This CDR3 region has 14 residues. V trimming: 3 bases; J trimming: 5 bases; junction bases outside the gene matches: 2. Germline-derived CDR1 and CDR2 are SGDLS and YYNGEE. The CDR3: CASSETSGTGELFF. For the CDR3, the DNA is TGTGCCAGCAGCGAGACTAGCGGTACCGGGGAGCTGTTTTTT. The variable domain in full, completed from reference TRBV9 and TRBJ2-2, reads DSGVTQTPKHLITATGQRVTLRCSPRSGDLSVYWYQQSLDQGLQFLIQYYNGEERAKGNILERFSAQQFPDLHSELNLSSLELGDSALYFCASSETSGTGELFFGEGSRLTVL.

V usage is TRBV1 and J usage is TRBJ1-2; TRBD1, as called in the table, went unchecked against the DNA. TRBV1 is a recognized pseudogene. The CDR3 has 16 amino acids. The CDR3, as DNA: TGCACCAGCAGCCAAGTGGGACAGCTAGCTAACTATGGCTACACCTTC. It translates to CTSSQVGQLANYGYTF.

The chain recombines TRBV10-2 with TRBJ2-5, with a weak D call TRBD1 (6 bases). The CDR3 has 14 residues. CDR1 is WSHSY, CDR2 SAAADI, per germline. Trimming stripped 7 bases from V and 4 bases from J, with 16 bases between. The CDR3 sequence is CASTDVTGRETQYF. The CDR3 bases are TGCGCCAGCACCGATGTAACAGGGAGAGAGACCCAGTACTTC.